In its sample, the clone carrying this T cell receptor beta chain was seen many times. The entry originates in a study of T cell repertoires in cytomegalovirus infection. V lost 7 bases, J lost 6 bases, and 6 bases stayed unmatched. Germline assignment: CDR1 SGHTA and CDR2 FQGNSA. The CDR3 spans 15 residues. TCRdb reanalysed the reads using MiXCR and keeps one entry per CDR3 protein. The sample yields some 390,000 distinct CDR3 sequences, 18% seen once. This clonotype was sampled from a human donor in good health (CMV status not recorded). Some clones in this sample may be carry-over from other donors' samples. V is TRBV7-2 and J is TRBJ2-2, with 12 bases matching TRBD2. Material for sequencing was PBMCs. CDR3 amino acids: CASKSSGGAAGELFF. The CDR3 region has the DNA TGTGCCAGCAAATCTAGCGGGGGGGCAGCCGGGGAGCTGTTTTTT.